This note documents a single T cell receptor beta chain sequence. Its cognate antigen is unknown. The V end was cut by 4 bases, the J end by 5 bases, with 19 bases between. Germline V gives CDR1 SGHKS, CDR2 YYEKEE (reference sequence). The CDR3 is 15 amino acids. The data stem from a study of T cell responses to AZD1222 COVID-19 vaccine. Study results and limitations: Regions 160-218 and 743-854 held dominance among vaccine-associated CD4 TCRs, which spanned spike. The donor cohort was predominantly white British with a female majority, and clonal diversity may have been underestimated.

Assay used: immunoSEQ multiplex PCR; TCRdb lists only in-frame clones, some missing. The sample lists over 150,000 clones, around 94% seen once, with 1.6% in the top ten. The material sequenced was peripheral blood, taken 28 days after the second AZD1222 dose. The chain recombines TRBV5-5 with TRBJ2-7; no reliable D call. The clonotype originates from an adult who received the AZD1222 COVID-19 vaccine. In DNA, the CDR3 is TGTGCCAGCAGCCTCATACTCCGGTTAGACCACGAGCAGTACTTC. It encodes CASSLILRLDHEQYF.